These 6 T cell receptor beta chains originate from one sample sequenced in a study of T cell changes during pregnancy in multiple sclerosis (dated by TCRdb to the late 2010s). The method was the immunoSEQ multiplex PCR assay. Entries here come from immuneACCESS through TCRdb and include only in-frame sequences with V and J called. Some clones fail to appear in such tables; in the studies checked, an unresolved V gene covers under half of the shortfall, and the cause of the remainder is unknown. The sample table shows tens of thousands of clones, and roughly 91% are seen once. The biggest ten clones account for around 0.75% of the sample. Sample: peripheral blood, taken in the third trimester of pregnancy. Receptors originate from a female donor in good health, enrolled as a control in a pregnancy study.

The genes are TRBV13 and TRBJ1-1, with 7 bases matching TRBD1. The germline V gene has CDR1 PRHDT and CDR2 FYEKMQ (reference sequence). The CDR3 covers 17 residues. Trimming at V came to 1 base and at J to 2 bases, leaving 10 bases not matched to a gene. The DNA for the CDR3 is TGTGCCAGCAGCTTAGAGTCCAGGGGGGTTTTTAACACTGAAGCTTTCTTT. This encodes CASSLESRGVFNTEAFF.

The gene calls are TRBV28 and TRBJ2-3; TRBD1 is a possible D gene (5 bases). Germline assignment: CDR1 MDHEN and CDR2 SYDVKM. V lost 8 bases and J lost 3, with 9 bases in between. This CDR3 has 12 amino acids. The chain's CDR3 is CASGAITDTQYF. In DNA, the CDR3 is TGTGCCAGCGGGGCGATAACAGATACGCAGTATTTT.

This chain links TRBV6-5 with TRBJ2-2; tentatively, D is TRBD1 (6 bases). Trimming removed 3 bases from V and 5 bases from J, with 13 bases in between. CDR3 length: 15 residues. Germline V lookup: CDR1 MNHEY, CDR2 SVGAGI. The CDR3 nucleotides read TGTGCCAGCAGTTATGGACAGTTACCTACCGGGGAGCTGTTTTTT. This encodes CASSYGQLPTGELFF.

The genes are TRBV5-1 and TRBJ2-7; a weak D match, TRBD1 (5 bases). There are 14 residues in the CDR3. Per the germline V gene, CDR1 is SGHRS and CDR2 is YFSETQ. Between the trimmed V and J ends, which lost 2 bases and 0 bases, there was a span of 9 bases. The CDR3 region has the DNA TGCGCCAGCAGCTTACAGGCTACCTCCTACGAGCAGTACTTC. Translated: CASSLQATSYEQYF.

DNA for the CDR3: TGTGCCAGCAGCGCGGGACTAGCGGGAGGACCCTACGAGCAGTACTTC. Translated, it gives CASSAGLAGGPYEQYF. The chain joins TRBV5-4 to TRBJ2-7; 15 bases match TRBD2. The junction had 4 bases not matched to a gene; V was cut back by 4 bases and J by 2 bases. Germline CDR1 reads SGHNT; CDR2 reads YYREEE (reference sequence). CDR3 size: 16 residues.

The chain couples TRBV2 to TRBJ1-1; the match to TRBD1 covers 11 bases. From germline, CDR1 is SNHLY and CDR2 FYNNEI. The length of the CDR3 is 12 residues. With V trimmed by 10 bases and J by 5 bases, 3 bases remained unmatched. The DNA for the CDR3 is TGTGCCACCGGGACAGGGGGAACTGAAGCTTTCTTT. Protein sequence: CATGTGGTEAFF.